This TCR beta chain comes out of a study of T-cell memory formation after mild COVID-19. Findings of the study overall: Balance between CD4 and CD8 was seen in clones contracting day 15 to 85, and a CD4+ lean was seen in later expanders.

This clonotype was picked up a small number of times. The antigen remains undetermined. TCRdb independently ran MiXCR on the 5' RACE reads; one entry per CDR3 protein. The profile shows approximately 390,000 distinct CDR3 sequences, 15% to 20% of them singletons. Germline V gives CDR1 DFQATT, CDR2 SNEGSKA (reference sequence). The CDR3 is made up of 16 amino acids. V lost 0 bases to trimming and J lost 2 bases, with 16 bases between them. The sequencing sample was made of PBMCs or a T cell subset sorted from them (not recorded which). This sequence was found in a young man who had mild COVID-19 (a few samples of this study predate the infection). Cell type and time point are not known. The chain couples TRBV20-1 to TRBJ2-5, with a weak D call TRBD2 (6 bases). The CDR3 spells CSARDLAGPAQETQYF. The CDR3 DNA reads as TGCAGTGCTAGAGATCTGGCGGGGCCGGCGCAAGAGACCCAGTACTTC.